The 10 T cell receptor beta chains in this list originate from one sample, sequenced in a study. Each CDR3 protein gets one entry after TCRdb re-called the RT-PCR reads with MiXCR. The profile shows about 700,000 distinct CDR3 sequences, 14% of them singletons. The specimen was memory CD4+ T cells from blood. The receptors derive from a female donor in good health, serving as a healthy control.

This clonotype was seen only a few times. The chain joins TRBV7-2 to TRBJ1-5, with D perhaps TRBD1 (6 bases). CDR3 size: 14 residues. Germline CDR1 and CDR2: SGHTA and FQGNSA. V dropped 5 bases and J dropped 3 bases, with 11 bases sitting between them. CDR3 DNA sequence: TGTGCCAGCAGCCCGGACAGTCTCAATCAGCCCCAGCATTTT. This gives the protein CASSPDSLNQPQHF.

This clonotype appeared once. The chain has TRBV24-1 and TRBJ1-5, with a weak D call TRBD1 (6 bases). V was shortened by 5 bases and J by 9 bases, with 16 bases between the two germline ends. CDR3 length equals 14 residues. Germline V CDR1 and CDR2: KGHDR, SFDVKD. This CDR3 reads CATSVGRRGSPQHF. Here the CDR3 DNA reads TGTGCCACCAGTGTGGGCCGGAGGGGGTCGCCCCAGCATTTT.

This chain connects TRBV7-9 to TRBJ2-7, with a weak D call TRBD1 (6 bases). The CDR3 runs to 12 residues. CDR1 SEHNR and CDR2 FQNEAQ come from the germline V gene (reference sequence). V shed 7 bases and J shed 3 bases, with 10 bases lying between them. The DNA of the CDR3 is TGTGCCAGCACAACAGGGTACTACGAGCAGTACTTC. It specifies CASTTGYYEQYF.

This clonotype was picked up many times. V is TRBV12-3 or TRBV12-4 and J is TRBJ1-5; no definite D call. The V end lost 7 bases, the J end lost 4 bases, and 14 bases lay between the germline ends. The CDR3 is made up of 14 amino acids. CDR3 region: CASTRSSVNQPQHF. The CDR3 bases are TGTGCCAGCACAAGGTCGTCGGTTAATCAGCCCCAGCATTTT.

Worth noting for this clonotype: This may be a read error: a much more frequent sequence differs by one nucleotide. This chain links TRBV24-1 with TRBJ2-5, with D unclear. V lost 5 bases and J lost 2, with 5 bases in between. The CDR3 contains 12 residues. Germline CDR1 reads KGHDR; CDR2 reads SFDVKD. The CDR3 DNA reads TGTGCCACCAGTGCCGAGCAAGAGACCCAGTACTTC. This sequence encodes CATSAEQETQYF.

The V call is TRBV20-1, the J call TRBJ2-7; 9 bases are a match to TRBD2. CDR3 size: 15 residues. Germline V gene lookup returns CDR1 DFQATT and CDR2 SNEGSKA (reference sequence). Unmatched junction bases numbered 7, after V lost 1 base and J lost 3 bases. Here the CDR3 DNA reads TGCAGTGCTAGAGGCGGGGGGGACAGAGACTACGAGCAGTACTTC. The encoded protein is CSARGGGDRDYEQYF.

This chain uses TRBV2 with TRBJ2-2, with TRBD1 identical over 8 bases. The trim removed 6 bases at V and 7 bases at J, leaving 19 bases unmatched. Germline CDR1 is SNHLY and CDR2 is FYNNEI. The CDR3 runs 18 residues. The CDR3 loop is CASSVRELDRDVNGELFF. The DNA of the CDR3 is TGTGCCAGCAGCGTTAGAGAGTTGGACAGGGATGTTAACGGGGAGCTGTTTTTT.

In this sample, this clonotype turned up a few times. This chain uses TRBV20-1 with TRBJ1-1; D is possibly TRBD1 (5 bases). CDR3 length equals 13 residues. Germline CDR1 and CDR2: DFQATT and SNEGSKA (reference sequence). Trimming shortened V by 3 bases and J by 1 base, and 9 bases separated the two germline ends. CDR3 nucleotides: TGCAGTGCTAGGGGGGGGGAGAACACTGAAGCTTTCTTT. Its protein is CSARGGENTEAFF.

V usage is TRBV9 and J usage is TRBJ2-1; either TRBD1 or TRBD2 may supply D (5 bases each). The CDR3 runs 14 residues. Per germline, CDR1 SGDLS and CDR2 YYNGEE. The V and J ends lost 0 bases and 9 bases respectively, with 13 bases between them. The CDR3 spells CASSVGRRQGEQFF. DNA of the CDR3: TGTGCCAGCAGCGTAGGGAGGCGGCAGGGTGAGCAGTTCTTC.

This clonotype was seen a handful of times. The chain couples TRBV12-3 or TRBV12-4 to TRBJ2-1; D ambiguous. Deletions cut 8 bases from V and 2 bases from J, with 16 bases between. The CDR3 is 15 amino acids. This CDR3 reads CASHLGLLPYNEQFF. In DNA form, the CDR3 reads TGTGCCAGCCACCTGGGTCTACTTCCCTACAATGAGCAGTTCTTC.